This T cell receptor beta chain comes out of a study of Ad26.COV2.S vaccination and SARS-CoV-2 variants. Turning to the study itself: Into the muscle, Ad26.COV2.S was dosed once or twice, 56 days apart.

Turning to this clone: Its antigen is not known.

Profiled with immunoSEQ multiplex PCR; TCRdb holds only in-frame clones, not every one. Of approximately 410,000 clones listed, around 92% are singletons. Treatment meaning: roughly 20 received Ad26.COV2.S at low or high dose, single or two shots; about five received placebo; per-sample allocation not given. Day 63 after the first injection of vaccine or placebo was the sampling time. Study results and limitations: Responses of spike-specific T cells (both CD8+ and CD4+) reportedly showed substantial breadth after vaccination. The study found higher spike-specific TCR breadth in vaccine than placebo recipients.

The starting material was peripheral blood, obtained in a trial of Ad26.COV2.S vaccine versus placebo. This receptor was taken from a person aged 18-60 years who received the Ad26.COV2.S COVID-19 vaccine or a placebo.

The CDR3: CASSPISPYTGYTF. CDR3 nucleotide sequence: TGTGCCAGCAGCCCAATAAGCCCTTACACCGGCTACACCTTC. The rearrangement uses TRBV3-1 (or the pseudogene TRBV3-2) and TRBJ1-2; D remains unclear. Germline values: CDR1 LGHDT, CDR2 YNNKEL (reference sequence). V gave up 4 bases and J gave up 8 bases, with 17 bases separating them. The CDR3 sequence is 14 residues long.